The rows below give T cell receptor beta chains drawn from one sample of a study of vaccination and CD4 T cells after COVID-19. TCRdb recomputed calls from the PCR reads with MiXCR, one row per CDR3 protein. The sample lists over 10,000 distinct CDR3 sequences; 62% were seen once. Their cognate antigens are unknown. Sample: CD4+ T cells from blood, cultured in vitro. The receptor source for this set is a human donor who had recovered from COVID-19. CDR3s include the opening cysteine and the closing phenylalanine or tryptophan. Each record gives: V gene, D gene, clone size, J gene, CDR3 protein, CDR3 DNA. D genes are given only for firm matches. Expanded clones are given a class, and other clones once, few, many or no size at all.

V gene: TRBV6-1; D gene: NA; clone size: NA; J gene: TRBJ1-5; CDR3 protein: CASTIQGGGQPQHF; CDR3 DNA: TGTGCCAGCACCATACAGGGTGGGGGTCAGCCCCAGCATTTT
V gene: TRBV7-2; D gene: NA; clone size: few; J gene: TRBJ2-3; CDR3 protein: CASSFPDTDTQYF; CDR3 DNA: TGTGCCAGCAGCTTCCCCGACACAGATACGCAGTATTTT
V gene: TRBV7-8; D gene: NA; clone size: once; J gene: TRBJ2-2; CDR3 protein: CASSLAGTNTGELFF; CDR3 DNA: TGTGCCAGCAGCTTAGCGGGAACGAACACCGGGGAGCTGTTTTTT
V gene: TRBV20-1; D gene: NA; clone size: few; J gene: TRBJ2-3; CDR3 protein: CSVGGGTDTQYF; CDR3 DNA: TGCAGTGTTGGGGGTGGCACAGATACGCAGTATTTT
V gene: TRBV20-1; D gene: NA; clone size: NA; J gene: TRBJ1-1; CDR3 protein: CSAIPATVNTEAFF; CDR3 DNA: TGCAGTGCTATTCCCGCGACGGTGAACACTGAAGCTTTCTTT
V gene: TRBV6-4; D gene: TRBD1; clone size: few; J gene: TRBJ1-5; CDR3 protein: CASSDPGQASNQPQHF; CDR3 DNA: TGTGCCAGCAGTGACCCGGGACAGGCGAGCAATCAGCCCCAGCATTTT
V gene: TRBV6-5; D gene: NA; clone size: few; J gene: TRBJ1-2; CDR3 protein: CASSYSGGNYGYTF; CDR3 DNA: TGTGCCAGCAGTTACAGTGGCGGTAACTATGGCTACACCTTC
V gene: TRBV6-2/TRBV6-3; D gene: TRBD1; clone size: NA; J gene: TRBJ1-6; CDR3 protein: CASSYGQVNSPLHF; CDR3 DNA: TGTGCCAGCAGTTACGGACAGGTGAATTCACCCCTCCACTTT
V gene: TRBV6-2/TRBV6-3; D gene: NA; clone size: NA; J gene: TRBJ2-3; CDR3 protein: CASSYSSWTGIADTQYF; CDR3 DNA: TGTGCCAGCAGTTACTCGAGTTGGACCGGGATCGCAGATACGCAGTATTTT
V gene: TRBV12-3/TRBV12-4; D gene: NA; clone size: few; J gene: TRBJ1-2; CDR3 protein: CASSWDTYGYTF; CDR3 DNA: TGTGCCAGCAGTTGGGACACCTATGGCTACACCTTC
V gene: TRBV19; D gene: NA; clone size: few; J gene: TRBJ1-1; CDR3 protein: CASSANLRGTEAFF; CDR3 DNA: TGTGCCAGTAGTGCAAACCTCCGGGGCACTGAAGCTTTCTTT
V gene: TRBV27; D gene: TRBD1; clone size: NA; J gene: TRBJ1-2; CDR3 protein: CASSPGQGRFYAF; CDR3 DNA: TGTGCCAGCAGTCCCGGACAGGGTAGGTTCTACGCCTTC
V gene: TRBV20-1; D gene: NA; clone size: NA; J gene: TRBJ2-3; CDR3 protein: CSAPAAGSTDTQYF; CDR3 DNA: TGCAGTGCTCCCGCGGCCGGAAGCACAGATACGCAGTATTTT
V gene: TRBV19; D gene: NA; clone size: NA; J gene: TRBJ1-1; CDR3 protein: CASRTPGRMNTEAFF; CDR3 DNA: TGTGCCAGTAGGACCCCGGGACGGATGAACACTGAAGCTTTCTTT
V gene: TRBV20-1; D gene: TRBD2; clone size: NA; J gene: TRBJ2-1; CDR3 protein: CSAPARAGDNEQFF; CDR3 DNA: TGCAGTGCCCCCGCGAGGGCGGGAGACAATGAGCAGTTCTTC
V gene: TRBV7-2; D gene: NA; clone size: few; J gene: TRBJ2-7; CDR3 protein: CASSLDMGQGTYEQYF; CDR3 DNA: TGTGCCAGCAGCTTAGATATGGGGCAGGGCACCTACGAGCAGTACTTC
V gene: TRBV12-3/TRBV12-4; D gene: NA; clone size: NA; J gene: TRBJ2-3; CDR3 protein: CASSGYGGTEDTQYF; CDR3 DNA: TGTGCCAGCAGTGGTTACGGAGGGACAGAAGATACGCAGTATTTT
V gene: TRBV4-1; D gene: NA; clone size: NA; J gene: TRBJ2-7; CDR3 protein: CASSPGAQGTYEQYF; CDR3 DNA: TGCGCCAGCAGCCCGGGAGCACAGGGGACCTACGAGCAGTACTTC
V gene: TRBV28; D gene: NA; clone size: NA; J gene: TRBJ2-3; CDR3 protein: CASRGGTEDTQYF; CDR3 DNA: TGTGCCAGCAGGGGAGGTACAGAGGATACGCAGTATTTT
V gene: TRBV5-1; D gene: TRBD2; clone size: NA; J gene: TRBJ2-5; CDR3 protein: CASSPTSGQETQYF; CDR3 DNA: TGCGCCAGCAGCCCGACTAGCGGTCAAGAGACCCAGTACTTC
V gene: TRBV12-3/TRBV12-4; D gene: TRBD2; clone size: large; J gene: TRBJ2-3; CDR3 protein: CASSRRMTSGTDTQYF; CDR3 DNA: TGTGCCAGCAGCCGGAGGATGACTAGCGGCACAGATACGCAGTATTTT
V gene: TRBV7-2; D gene: TRBD2; clone size: NA; J gene: TRBJ2-3; CDR3 protein: CASSPRLAGTDTQYF; CDR3 DNA: TGTGCCAGCAGCCCTCGACTAGCCGGCACAGATACGCAGTATTTT
V gene: TRBV6-1; D gene: NA; clone size: NA; J gene: TRBJ2-3; CDR3 protein: CASSVRAPHIDTQYF; CDR3 DNA: TGTGCCAGCAGTGTGAGGGCCCCACACATTGATACGCAGTATTTT
V gene: TRBV20-1; D gene: NA; clone size: NA; J gene: TRBJ2-1; CDR3 protein: CSARLTEQFF; CDR3 DNA: TGCAGTGCTCGTTTGACTGAGCAGTTCTTC
V gene: TRBV20-1; D gene: TRBD2; clone size: NA; J gene: TRBJ2-5; CDR3 protein: CSAREVERGQETQYF; CDR3 DNA: TGCAGTGCTAGAGAGGTCGAGCGGGGTCAAGAGACCCAGTACTTC
V gene: TRBV28; D gene: NA; clone size: few; J gene: TRBJ2-2; CDR3 protein: CASTLDGYANTGELFF; CDR3 DNA: TGTGCCAGCACTCTGGACGGGTACGCGAACACCGGGGAGCTGTTTTTT
V gene: TRBV30; D gene: NA; clone size: NA; J gene: TRBJ1-1; CDR3 protein: CAWSVRGARTEAFF; CDR3 DNA: TGTGCCTGGAGTGTACGAGGGGCTCGAACTGAAGCTTTCTTT
V gene: TRBV7-3; D gene: TRBD1; clone size: few; J gene: TRBJ1-1; CDR3 protein: CASSANDGDRGEAFF; CDR3 DNA: TGTGCCAGCAGCGCCAATGACGGGGACAGGGGTGAAGCTTTCTTT
V gene: TRBV30; D gene: NA; clone size: NA; J gene: TRBJ2-7; CDR3 protein: CAWSGSSSYEQYF; CDR3 DNA: TGTGCCTGGAGTGGGTCAAGCTCCTACGAGCAGTACTTC
V gene: TRBV28; D gene: TRBD1; clone size: NA; J gene: TRBJ1-2; CDR3 protein: CASSLAGQGESGYTF; CDR3 DNA: TGTGCCAGCAGTTTGGCTGGACAGGGGGAGTCTGGCTACACCTTC
V gene: TRBV20-1; D gene: TRBD2; clone size: NA; J gene: TRBJ2-1; CDR3 protein: CSASGQLAGAVEQFF; CDR3 DNA: TGCAGTGCTAGTGGTCAGCTAGCGGGAGCGGTTGAGCAGTTCTTC
V gene: TRBV20-1; D gene: NA; clone size: NA; J gene: TRBJ2-5; CDR3 protein: CSPGSPETQYF; CDR3 DNA: TGCAGTCCCGGGTCCCCAGAGACCCAGTACTTC
V gene: TRBV20-1; D gene: NA; clone size: NA; J gene: TRBJ2-5; CDR3 protein: CSANDMVYQETQYF; CDR3 DNA: TGCAGTGCTAACGATATGGTGTACCAAGAGACCCAGTACTTC
V gene: TRBV19; D gene: TRBD2; clone size: NA; J gene: TRBJ2-2; CDR3 protein: CATSILAGGAGELFF; CDR3 DNA: TGTGCCACCTCAATACTAGCGGGGGGCGCCGGGGAGCTGTTTTTT
V gene: TRBV6-2/TRBV6-3; D gene: NA; clone size: NA; J gene: TRBJ1-1; CDR3 protein: CASSFRKMPPEAFF; CDR3 DNA: TGTGCCAGCAGCTTCCGCAAAATGCCGCCGGAGGCTTTCTTT
V gene: TRBV6-2/TRBV6-3; D gene: TRBD2; clone size: NA; J gene: TRBJ2-1; CDR3 protein: CASSSRVLAGDDEQFF; CDR3 DNA: TGTGCCAGCAGTTCACGCGTGCTAGCGGGAGATGATGAGCAGTTCTTC
V gene: TRBV4-2; D gene: NA; clone size: NA; J gene: TRBJ2-2; CDR3 protein: CASSQVAYGAGELFF; CDR3 DNA: TGTGCCAGCAGCCAAGTGGCTTATGGTGCAGGGGAGCTGTTTTTT
V gene: TRBV6-2/TRBV6-3; D gene: TRBD1; clone size: few; J gene: TRBJ1-5; CDR3 protein: CASAQGVGQPQHF; CDR3 DNA: TGTGCCAGCGCCCAGGGGGTGGGTCAGCCCCAGCATTTT
V gene: TRBV7-2; D gene: NA; clone size: NA; J gene: TRBJ2-5; CDR3 protein: CASSRGTFQETQYF; CDR3 DNA: TGTGCCAGCAGCCGAGGGACTTTCCAAGAGACCCAGTACTTC
V gene: TRBV5-5; D gene: NA; clone size: NA; J gene: TRBJ1-2; CDR3 protein: CASSLRGLAATGGYTF; CDR3 DNA: TGTGCCAGCAGCTTGAGGGGTTTGGCAGCTACGGGTGGCTACACCTTC
V gene: TRBV19; D gene: TRBD1; clone size: NA; J gene: TRBJ2-5; CDR3 protein: CASRGTGSPETQYF; CDR3 DNA: TGTGCCAGTAGGGGGACAGGGTCCCCCGAGACCCAGTACTTC
V gene: TRBV20-1; D gene: NA; clone size: few; J gene: TRBJ1-2; CDR3 protein: CSASTAGNYGYTF; CDR3 DNA: TGCAGTGCCTCCACGGCAGGAAACTATGGCTACACCTTC
V gene: TRBV21-1; D gene: NA; clone size: NA; J gene: TRBJ2-7; CDR3 protein: CASILPGATSHPSEQYF; CDR3 DNA: TGTGCCAGCATCCTCCCAGGGGCGACGTCCCACCCCTCCGAGCAGTACTTC
V gene: TRBV6-1; D gene: TRBD1; clone size: NA; J gene: TRBJ2-7; CDR3 protein: CASSRTGVYEQYF; CDR3 DNA: TGTGCCAGCAGCCGGACAGGGGTCTACGAGCAGTACTTC
V gene: TRBV6-1; D gene: TRBD2; clone size: few; J gene: TRBJ2-3; CDR3 protein: CASSVGLADTDTQYF; CDR3 DNA: TGTGCCAGCAGTGTTGGACTAGCGGACACAGATACGCAGTATTTT
V gene: TRBV15; D gene: NA; clone size: NA; J gene: TRBJ2-1; CDR3 protein: CATSRDLVAGMNEQFF; CDR3 DNA: TGTGCCACCAGCAGAGATTTAGTGGCGGGAATGAATGAGCAGTTCTTC
V gene: TRBV19; D gene: NA; clone size: NA; J gene: TRBJ2-4; CDR3 protein: CASTVGGGQNIQYF; CDR3 DNA: TGTGCCAGTACGGTGGGGGGAGGTCAAAACATTCAGTACTTC
V gene: TRBV30; D gene: NA; clone size: NA; J gene: TRBJ1-6; CDR3 protein: CAWSGLFNNSPLHF; CDR3 DNA: TGTGCCTGGAGCGGACTGTTCAATAATTCACCCCTCCACTTT
V gene: TRBV18; D gene: NA; clone size: NA; J gene: TRBJ2-7; CDR3 protein: CASSPTRGEQYF; CDR3 DNA: TGTGCCAGCTCACCAACCAGGGGCGAGCAGTACTTC
V gene: TRBV25-1; D gene: NA; clone size: NA; J gene: TRBJ2-2; CDR3 protein: CASSEEGRVTGELFF; CDR3 DNA: TGTGCCAGCAGTGAAGAAGGCAGGGTGACCGGGGAGCTGTTTTTT
V gene: TRBV20-1; D gene: TRBD2; clone size: NA; J gene: TRBJ2-3; CDR3 protein: CSARAASGSRTDTQYF; CDR3 DNA: TGCAGTGCTAGAGCTGCGAGCGGGAGTCGGACAGATACGCAGTATTTT
V gene: TRBV7-2; D gene: TRBD2; clone size: NA; J gene: TRBJ2-3; CDR3 protein: CASSLASLAGTDTQYF; CDR3 DNA: TGTGCCAGCAGCTTAGCGTCGCTAGCGGGAACAGATACGCAGTATTTT
V gene: TRBV2; D gene: NA; clone size: few; J gene: TRBJ1-1; CDR3 protein: CASSEEGGNTEAFF; CDR3 DNA: TGTGCCAGCAGTGAGGAAGGGGGGAACACTGAAGCTTTCTTT
V gene: TRBV28; D gene: NA; clone size: NA; J gene: TRBJ2-5; CDR3 protein: CASSPGPGETQYF; CDR3 DNA: TGTGCCAGCAGCCCGGGACCTGGGGAGACCCAGTACTTC
V gene: TRBV20-1; D gene: TRBD1; clone size: once; J gene: TRBJ2-3; CDR3 protein: CSAHRGPDTQYF; CDR3 DNA: TGCAGTGCTCACAGGGGGCCAGATACGCAGTATTTT
V gene: TRBV20-1; D gene: NA; clone size: once; J gene: TRBJ2-1; CDR3 protein: CSARVAGDEQFF; CDR3 DNA: TGCAGTGCTAGAGTAGCCGGGGATGAGCAGTTCTTC
V gene: TRBV6-2/TRBV6-3; D gene: NA; clone size: NA; J gene: TRBJ2-5; CDR3 protein: CASSSRLVETQYF; CDR3 DNA: TGTGCCAGCAGTTCTCGACTGGTAGAGACCCAGTACTTC
V gene: TRBV7-9; D gene: NA; clone size: few; J gene: TRBJ1-3; CDR3 protein: CASSPDSYSSGNTIYF; CDR3 DNA: TGTGCCAGCAGCCCCGACAGCTACAGCTCTGGAAACACCATATATTTT
V gene: TRBV2; D gene: NA; clone size: NA; J gene: TRBJ2-2; CDR3 protein: CASSSTGYTGELFF; CDR3 DNA: TGTGCCAGCAGTTCTACAGGTTACACCGGGGAGCTGTTTTTT
V gene: TRBV28; D gene: TRBD1; clone size: few; J gene: TRBJ1-2; CDR3 protein: CASSLRGQLGSGYGYTF; CDR3 DNA: TGTGCCAGCAGTTTGAGGGGACAGTTAGGGAGTGGGTATGGCTACACCTTC